The clone carrying this T cell receptor beta chain was picked up a small number of times. Data came from immunoSEQ multiplex PCR; TCRdb stores just in-frame clones and leaves some out. The profile shows approximately 190,000 clones, around nine tenths of them singletons. This entry is derived from a study of blood T cell repertoires in COVID-19. The wider study: The analysed material was cDNA or gDNA that came from T cells, B-cell-depleted T cells, or PBMCs.

The source material was peripheral blood. The origin of this receptor is a middle-aged woman who had recovered from COVID-19.

CDR3 DNA: TGTGCCTGGAGTGTCCCGGTACCCGGGAACACCATATATTTT. Translation: CAWSVPVPGNTIYF. The chain employs TRBV30 and TRBJ1-3; D gene ambiguous. CDR1 is GTSNPN and CDR2 is SVGIG in the germline V gene (reference sequence). The V and J ends lost 0 bases and 7 bases respectively, with 13 bases between them. This CDR3 is 14 amino acids long.